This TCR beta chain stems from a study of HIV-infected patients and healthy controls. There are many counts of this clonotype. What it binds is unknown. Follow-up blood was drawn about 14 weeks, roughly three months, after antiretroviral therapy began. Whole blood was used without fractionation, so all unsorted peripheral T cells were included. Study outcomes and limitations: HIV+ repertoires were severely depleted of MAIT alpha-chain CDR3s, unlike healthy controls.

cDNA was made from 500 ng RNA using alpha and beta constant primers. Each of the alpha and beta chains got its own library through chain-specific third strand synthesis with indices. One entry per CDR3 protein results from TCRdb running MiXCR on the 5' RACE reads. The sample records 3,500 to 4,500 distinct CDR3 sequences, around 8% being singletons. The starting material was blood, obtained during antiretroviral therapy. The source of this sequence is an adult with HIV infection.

The CDR3 region is CASSVVAGGRGHDTGELFF. The CDR3, as DNA: TGTGCCAGCAGCGTAGTAGCGGGGGGGCGGGGTCATGACACCGGGGAGCTGTTTTTT. V usage is TRBV9 and J usage is TRBJ2-2; 11 nucleotides align to TRBD2. CDR1 is SGDLS, CDR2 YYNGEE, per germline. V lost 0 bases, J lost 3 bases, and 10 bases stayed unmatched. The CDR3 has 19 residues.